This T cell receptor (beta chain) came from a study of blood T cell repertoires in COVID-19. About the research overall: Both acute and convalescent COVID-19 samples were obtained from the United States, Italy and Spain. PBMCs, B-cell-depleted T cells, or T cells were the source of the cDNA or gDNA that made up the material.

The CDR3 runs 15 residues. V was cut by 4 bases and J by 3 bases, with 12 bases left in between. Germline V gives CDR1 KGHDR, CDR2 SFDVKD. Clones were sequenced by immunoSEQ multiplex PCR, and TCRdb holds only the in-frame ones, with some missing. The table has some 220,000 clones, about 85% seen once. The specimen was peripheral blood. This receptor was taken from a woman aged 60-75 years with active or convalescent COVID-19. The genes are TRBV24-1 and TRBJ2-1; D might be TRBD2 (6 bases). In DNA form, the CDR3 reads TGTGCCACCAGTGACCGCGGGGCCGGCTACAATGAGCAGTTCTTC. This sequence encodes CATSDRGAGYNEQFF.